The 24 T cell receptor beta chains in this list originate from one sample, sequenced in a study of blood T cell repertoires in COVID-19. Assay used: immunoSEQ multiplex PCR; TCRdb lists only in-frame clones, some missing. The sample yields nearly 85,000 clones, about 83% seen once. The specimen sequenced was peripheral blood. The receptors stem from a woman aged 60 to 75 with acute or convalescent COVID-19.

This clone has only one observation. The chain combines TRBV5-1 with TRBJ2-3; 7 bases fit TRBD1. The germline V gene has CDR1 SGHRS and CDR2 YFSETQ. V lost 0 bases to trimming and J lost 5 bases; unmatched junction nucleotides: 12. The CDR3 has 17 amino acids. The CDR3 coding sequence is TGCGCCAGCAGCTTGGGGACAGGTCTCAAGGTGGGAGATACGCAGTATTTT. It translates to CASSLGTGLKVGDTQYF. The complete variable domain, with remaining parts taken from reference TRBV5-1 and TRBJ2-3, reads KAGVTQTPRYLIKTRGQQVTLSCSPISGHRSVSWYQQTPGQGLQFLFEYFSETQRNKGNFPGRFSGRQFSNSRSEMNVSTLELGDSALYLCASSLGTGLKVGDTQYFGPGTRLTVL.

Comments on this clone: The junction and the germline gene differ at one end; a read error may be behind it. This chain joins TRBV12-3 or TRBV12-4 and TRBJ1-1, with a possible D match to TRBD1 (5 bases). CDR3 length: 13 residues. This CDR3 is CASSGHTNSEAFF. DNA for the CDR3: TGTGCCAGCAGCGGACATACGAACTCTGAAGCTTTCTTT.

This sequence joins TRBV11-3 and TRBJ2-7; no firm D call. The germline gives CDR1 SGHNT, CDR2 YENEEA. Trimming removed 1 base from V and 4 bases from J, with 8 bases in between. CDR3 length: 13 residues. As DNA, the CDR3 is TGTGCCAGCAGCTTAGGTCCAGCGTACGAGCAGTACTTC. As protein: CASSLGPAYEQYF.

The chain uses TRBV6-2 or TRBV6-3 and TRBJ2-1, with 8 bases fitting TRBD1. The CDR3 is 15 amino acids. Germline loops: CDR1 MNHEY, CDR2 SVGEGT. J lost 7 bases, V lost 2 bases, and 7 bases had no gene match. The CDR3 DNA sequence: TGTGCCAGCAGTTACCGGGGGCAGGGGGCAAATGAGCAGTTCTTC. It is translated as CASSYRGQGANEQFF.

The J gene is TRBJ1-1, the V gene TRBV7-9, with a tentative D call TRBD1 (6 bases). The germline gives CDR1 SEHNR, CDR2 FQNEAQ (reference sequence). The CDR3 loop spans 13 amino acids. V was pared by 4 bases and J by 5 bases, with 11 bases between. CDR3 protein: CASSWSQGTEAFF. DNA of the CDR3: TGTGCCAGCAGCTGGTCCCAGGGGACTGAAGCTTTCTTT.

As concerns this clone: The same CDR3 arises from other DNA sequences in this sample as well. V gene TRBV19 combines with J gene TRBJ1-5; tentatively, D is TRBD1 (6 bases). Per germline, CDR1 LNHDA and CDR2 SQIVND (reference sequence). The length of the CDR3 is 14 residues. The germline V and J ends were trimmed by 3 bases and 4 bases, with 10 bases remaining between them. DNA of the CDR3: TGTGCCAGTAGTATTAGGGGGGGGAATCAGCCCCAGCATTTT. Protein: CASSIRGGNQPQHF.

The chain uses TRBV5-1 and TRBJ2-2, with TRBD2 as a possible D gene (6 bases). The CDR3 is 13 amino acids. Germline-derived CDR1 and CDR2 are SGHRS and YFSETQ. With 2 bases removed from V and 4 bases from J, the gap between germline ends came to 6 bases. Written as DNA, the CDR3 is TGCGCCAGCAGCTTTAGCGGCACCGGGGAGCTGTTTTTT. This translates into CASSFSGTGELFF. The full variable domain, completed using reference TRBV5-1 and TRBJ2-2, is KAGVTQTPRYLIKTRGQQVTLSCSPISGHRSVSWYQQTPGQGLQFLFEYFSETQRNKGNFPGRFSGRQFSNSRSEMNVSTLELGDSALYLCASSFSGTGELFFGEGSRLTVL.

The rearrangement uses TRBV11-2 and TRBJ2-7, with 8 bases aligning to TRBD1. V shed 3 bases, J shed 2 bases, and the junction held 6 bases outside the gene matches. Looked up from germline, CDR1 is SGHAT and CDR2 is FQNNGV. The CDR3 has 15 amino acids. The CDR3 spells CASSFEQGATYEQYF. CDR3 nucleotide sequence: TGTGCCAGCAGCTTTGAGCAGGGGGCAACCTACGAGCAGTACTTC.

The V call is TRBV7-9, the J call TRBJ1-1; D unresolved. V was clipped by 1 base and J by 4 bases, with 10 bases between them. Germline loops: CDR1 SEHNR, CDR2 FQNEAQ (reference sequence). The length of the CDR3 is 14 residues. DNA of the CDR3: TGTGCCAGCAGCTTAGTCCTGGGGAGCACTGAAGCTTTCTTT. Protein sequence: CASSLVLGSTEAFF.

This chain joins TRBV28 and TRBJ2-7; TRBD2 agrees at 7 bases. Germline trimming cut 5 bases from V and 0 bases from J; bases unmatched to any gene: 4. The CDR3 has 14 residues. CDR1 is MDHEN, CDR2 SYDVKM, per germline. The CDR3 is CASSPGGSSYEQYF. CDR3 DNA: TGTGCCAGCAGTCCGGGAGGCAGCTCCTACGAGCAGTACTTC.

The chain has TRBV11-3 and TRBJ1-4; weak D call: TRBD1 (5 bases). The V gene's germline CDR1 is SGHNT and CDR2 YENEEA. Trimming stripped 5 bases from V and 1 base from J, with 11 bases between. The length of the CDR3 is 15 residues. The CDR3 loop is CASSEVRGTNEKLFF. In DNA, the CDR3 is TGTGCCAGCAGCGAAGTTAGGGGAACTAATGAAAAACTGTTTTTT.

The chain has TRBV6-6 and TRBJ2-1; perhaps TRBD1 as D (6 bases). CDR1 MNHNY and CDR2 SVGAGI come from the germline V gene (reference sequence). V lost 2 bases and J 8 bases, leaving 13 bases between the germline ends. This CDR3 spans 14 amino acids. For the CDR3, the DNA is TGTGCCAGCAGTTACCCGGACAGTGACGATGAGCAGTTCTTC. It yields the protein CASSYPDSDDEQFF.

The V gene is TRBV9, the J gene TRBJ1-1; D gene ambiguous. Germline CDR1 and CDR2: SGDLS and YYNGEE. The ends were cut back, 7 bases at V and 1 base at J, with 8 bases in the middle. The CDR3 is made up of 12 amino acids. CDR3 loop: CASSEGNTEAFF. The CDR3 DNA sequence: TGTGCCAGCTCCGAGGGGAACACTGAAGCTTTCTTT.

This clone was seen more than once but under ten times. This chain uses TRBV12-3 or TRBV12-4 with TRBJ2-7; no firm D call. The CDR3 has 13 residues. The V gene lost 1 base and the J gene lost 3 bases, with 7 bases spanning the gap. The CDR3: CASSLDGSYEQYF. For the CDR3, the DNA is TGTGCCAGCAGTTTAGATGGTAGCTACGAGCAGTACTTC.

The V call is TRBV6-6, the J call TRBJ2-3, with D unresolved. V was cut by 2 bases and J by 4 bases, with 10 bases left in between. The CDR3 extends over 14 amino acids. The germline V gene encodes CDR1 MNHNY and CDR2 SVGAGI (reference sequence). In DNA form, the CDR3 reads TGTGCCAGCAGTTACATCAGGTTCGCAGATACGCAGTATTTT. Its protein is CASSYIRFADTQYF.

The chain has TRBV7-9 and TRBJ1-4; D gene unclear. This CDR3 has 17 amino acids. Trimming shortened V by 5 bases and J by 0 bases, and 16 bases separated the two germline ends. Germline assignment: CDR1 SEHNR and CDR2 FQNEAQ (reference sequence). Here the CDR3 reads CASSTARSLATNEKLFF. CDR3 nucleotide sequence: TGTGCCAGCAGCACAGCCCGTTCCCTTGCAACTAATGAAAAACTGTTTTTT.

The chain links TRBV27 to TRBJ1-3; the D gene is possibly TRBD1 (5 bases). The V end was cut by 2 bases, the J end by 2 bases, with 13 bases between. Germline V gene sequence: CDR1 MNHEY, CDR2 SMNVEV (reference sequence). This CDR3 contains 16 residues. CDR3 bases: TGTGCCAGCAGTTTACTCCCGGGGGGTACTGGAAACACCATATATTTT. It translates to CASSLLPGGTGNTIYF.

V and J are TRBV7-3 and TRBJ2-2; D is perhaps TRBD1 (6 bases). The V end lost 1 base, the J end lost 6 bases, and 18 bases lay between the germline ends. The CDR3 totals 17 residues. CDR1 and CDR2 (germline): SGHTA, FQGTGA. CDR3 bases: TGTGCCAGCAGCTTAAGAGCGTGGCAGGGGAGCTCCGGGGAGCTGTTTTTT. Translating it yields CASSLRAWQGSSGELFF.

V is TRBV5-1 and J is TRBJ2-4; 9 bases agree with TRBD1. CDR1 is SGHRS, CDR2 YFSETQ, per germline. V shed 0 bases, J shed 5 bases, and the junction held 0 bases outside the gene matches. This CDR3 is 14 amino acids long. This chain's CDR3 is CASSLGQGENIQYF. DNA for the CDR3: TGCGCCAGCAGCTTGGGACAGGGGGAAAACATTCAGTACTTC. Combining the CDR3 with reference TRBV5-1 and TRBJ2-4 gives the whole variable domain KAGVTQTPRYLIKTRGQQVTLSCSPISGHRSVSWYQQTPGQGLQFLFEYFSETQRNKGNFPGRFSGRQFSNSRSEMNVSTLELGDSALYLCASSLGQGENIQYFGAGTRLSVL.

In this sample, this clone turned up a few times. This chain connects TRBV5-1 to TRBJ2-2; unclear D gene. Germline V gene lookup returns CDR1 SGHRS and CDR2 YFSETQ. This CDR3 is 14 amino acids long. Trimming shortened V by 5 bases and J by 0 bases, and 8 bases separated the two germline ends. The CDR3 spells CASSPPSNTGELFF. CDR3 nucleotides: TGCGCCAGCAGTCCCCCCTCGAACACCGGGGAGCTGTTTTTT.

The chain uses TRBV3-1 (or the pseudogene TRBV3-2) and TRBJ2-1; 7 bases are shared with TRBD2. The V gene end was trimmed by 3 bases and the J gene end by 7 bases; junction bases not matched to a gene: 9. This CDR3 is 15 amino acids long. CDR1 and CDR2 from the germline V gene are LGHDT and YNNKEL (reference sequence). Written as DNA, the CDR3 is TGTGCCAGCAGCCAGGTTAGCGGGTACTTTAATGAGCAGTTCTTC. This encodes CASSQVSGYFNEQFF.

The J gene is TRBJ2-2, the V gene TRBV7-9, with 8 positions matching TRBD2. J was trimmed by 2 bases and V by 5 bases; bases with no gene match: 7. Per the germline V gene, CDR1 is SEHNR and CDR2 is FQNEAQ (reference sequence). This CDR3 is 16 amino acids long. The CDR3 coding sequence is TGTGCCAGCAGCCCAGCGAGCGGGAGCAACACCGGGGAGCTGTTTTTT. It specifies CASSPASGSNTGELFF.

The CDR3 is CASSPIAGGNQPQHF. CDR3 DNA sequence: TGTGCCAGCAGTCCCATAGCGGGAGGCAATCAGCCCCAGCATTTT. The gene calls are TRBV2 and TRBJ1-5, with D unclear. The CDR3 extends over 15 amino acids. Trimming cost V 5 bases and J 2 bases, with 13 bases left between them. Germline loops: CDR1 SNHLY, CDR2 FYNNEI.

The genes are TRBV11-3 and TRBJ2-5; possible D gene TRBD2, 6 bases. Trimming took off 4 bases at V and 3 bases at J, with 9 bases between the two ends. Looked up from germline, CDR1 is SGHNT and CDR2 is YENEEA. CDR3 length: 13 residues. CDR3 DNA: TGTGCCAGCAGCTCCGGCGGGGAAGAGACCCAGTACTTC. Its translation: CASSSGGEETQYF.